These 11 T cell receptor beta chains were all obtained from the same sample, sequenced in a study of blood T cell repertoires in COVID-19. The table came from immunoSEQ multiplex PCR; TCRdb's copy has only in-frame clones and leaves some out. The sample has about 380,000 clones; around 87% are singletons. Sequenced sample: PBMCs or T cells enriched from blood (not recorded which). The receptors here all came from a man aged 25 to 45 who had recovered from COVID-19.

This clone has only one observation. CDR3 coding DNA: TGCGCCAGCAGCCATGCCCGTGCAAAAACTAGCGGGGGGACCAAAAAATACAATGAGCAGTTCTTC. As protein: CASSHARAKTSGGTKKYNEQFF. The chain links TRBV4-1 to TRBJ2-1; 12 positions agree with TRBD2. Trimming took 3 bases from V and 4 from J; bases not matched to a gene: 22. CDR1 is MGHRA, CDR2 YSYEKL, per germline. The CDR3 is 22 amino acids.

The chain recombines TRBV6-5 with TRBJ1-2, with D perhaps matching TRBD1 (5 bases). Germline loops: CDR1 MNHEY, CDR2 SVGAGI. V gave up 0 bases and J gave up 8 bases, with 19 bases separating them. CDR3 size: 16 residues. The DNA for the CDR3 is TGTGCCAGCAGTTACTCGAGCCCGCCAGGGCTGGGCGGCTACACCTTC. Translated: CASSYSSPPGLGGYTF.

The V gene is TRBV19, the J gene TRBJ2-5; 9 bases agree with TRBD1. Germline values: CDR1 LNHDA, CDR2 SQIVND (reference sequence). CDR3 length: 15 amino acids. The junction had 7 bases not matched to a gene; V was cut back by 3 bases and J by 5 bases. The CDR3 DNA reads as TGTGCCAGTAGTATTTCGGGACAGGGTCTGGAGACCCAGTACTTC. It encodes CASSISGQGLETQYF. The full variable domain, its missing parts supplied by reference TRBV19 and TRBJ2-5, is DGGITQSPKYLFRKEGQNVTLSCEQNLNHDAMYWYRQDPGQGLRLIYYSQIVNDFQKGDIAEGYSVSREKKESFPLTVTSAQKNPTAFYLCASSISGQGLETQYFGPGTRLLVL.

The chain combines TRBV6-1 with TRBJ1-4; maybe TRBD1 (6 bases). Germline V gives CDR1 MNHNS, CDR2 SASEGT. The V and J ends lost 3 bases and 4 bases respectively, with 12 bases between them. This CDR3 spans 15 amino acids. The CDR3 sequence: CASSDGQMSNEKLFF. The CDR3 nucleotides read TGTGCCAGCAGTGACGGACAGATGAGTAATGAAAAACTGTTTTTT.

The V call is TRBV5-5, the J call TRBJ2-5, with TRBD1 identical over 7 bases. Losses at the gene ends were 3 bases for V and 4 bases for J; bases not matched to a gene: 9. CDR3 size: 15 residues. The germline gives CDR1 SGHKS, CDR2 YYEKEE (reference sequence). CDR3 in amino acids: CASSSIPGGTETQYF. The CDR3, as DNA: TGTGCCAGCAGCTCAATCCCAGGGGGTACAGAGACCCAGTACTTC.

This clone occurred once. V is TRBV4-1 and J is TRBJ1-2, with a weak D call TRBD1 (6 bases). The CDR3 spans 13 residues. The V gene lost 4 bases and the J gene lost 7 bases, with 13 bases spanning the gap. CDR1 and CDR2 (germline): MGHRA, YSYEKL. DNA for the CDR3: TGCGCCAGCAGCCGGGTGGACAGCGGTGGCTACACCTTC. This gives the protein CASSRVDSGGYTF.

The V call is TRBV18, the J call TRBJ1-2, with 8 nucleotides matching TRBD1. The V gene's germline CDR1 is KGHSH and CDR2 LQKENI. There are 13 residues in the CDR3. Unmatched junction bases numbered 4, after V lost 6 bases and J lost 4 bases. CDR3 in amino acids: CASSRQGSYGYTF. CDR3 in DNA: TGTGCCAGCTCGCGACAGGGGAGCTATGGCTACACCTTC. Full variable domain (outside the CDR3, taken from reference TRBV18 and TRBJ1-2): NAGVMQNPRHLVRRRGQEARLRCSPMKGHSHVYWYRQLPEEGLKFMVYLQKENIIDESGMPKERFSAEFPKEGPSILRIQQVVRGDSAAYFCASSRQGSYGYTFGSGTRLTVV.

The genes are TRBV27 and TRBJ1-5; D not certain. Germline CDR1 reads MNHEY; CDR2 reads SMNVEV (reference sequence). This CDR3 contains 13 residues. Trimming cost V 0 bases and J 5 bases, with 5 bases left between them. The CDR3 region has the DNA TGTGCCAGCAGTTTATCCCCCGATCAGCCCCAGCATTTT. Amino acid sequence: CASSLSPDQPQHF.

This sequence joins TRBV5-4 and TRBJ2-2; no clear D. This CDR3 is 17 amino acids long. Germline V gene sequence: CDR1 SGHNT, CDR2 YYREEE (reference sequence). Deletions cut 1 base from V and 0 bases from J, with 13 bases between. The CDR3 DNA follows: TGTGCCAGCAGCTTGTTGTTTGGCGGAACGAACACCGGGGAGCTGTTTTTT. Protein product: CASSLLFGGTNTGELFF.

The rearrangement joins TRBV7-2 to TRBJ2-7, with D possibly matching TRBD2 (6 bases). The CDR3 consists of 16 residues. V was pared by 0 bases and J by 2 bases, with 14 bases between. The V gene's germline CDR1 is SGHTA and CDR2 FQGNSA. The CDR3 coding sequence is TGTGCCAGCAGCTTAGCGATAGGGTGGAGGGCCTACGAGCAGTACTTC. Its translation is CASSLAIGWRAYEQYF.

This chain links TRBV7-6 with TRBJ2-5; D is unclear. CDR3 length: 12 amino acids. V gave up 1 base and J gave up 4 bases, with 4 bases separating them. Germline V gene sequence: CDR1 SGHVS, CDR2 FNYEAQ. The CDR3 is CASSLGRETQYF. The DNA for the CDR3 is TGTGCCAGCAGCTTAGGCAGAGAGACCCAGTACTTC.